This T cell receptor (beta chain) emerged from a study of cytomegalovirus exposure and HLA in healthy donors (dated by TCRdb to 2016 to 2017). About the full investigation: An earlier analysis of several hundred of the donors reported about 290 Gb of sequence data and 117 million unique TCR beta sequences from about 200 million T cells. An early release that covered 500 to 800 HLA-typed donors contained 250 to 350 gigabases of sequencing data and 75 million to 100 million unique TCR sequences. Among the approximately 430 genotyped donors, around 81% belonged to the genetic ancestry cluster associated with self-reported Caucasian donors. The study aimed to test whether cataloging public T cell receptors could reveal signatures of past pathogen exposure. The study used immunosequencing to profile the T cell repertoires of 666 subjects and linked those repertoires to cytomegalovirus serostatus. A separate validation cohort of 100 to 150 different subjects was used in addition to the roughly 720-subject first cohort. The study combined high-throughput TCR immunosequencing, statistical association of individual TCRs with disease status, and machine learning to predict cytomegalovirus infection status. A later analysis re-examined previously published TCR beta repertoires from more than 600 donors and added high-resolution HLA genotyping to investigate patterns of TCR occurrence. In the later analysis, no new phenotypic data were used to find candidate immune exposures; instead, reliance was placed on TCR beta sequences and their occurrence across donors. An earlier analysis of about 620 of the donors applied high-throughput TCR beta sequencing to assess whether each TCR beta V gene segment acted as functional or pseudogenic. Donor age, sex, ethnicity and CMV serostatus were compiled together with the repertoire data. Genome-wide SNP genotypes for about 65% of the 666 donors were used in a later genetic analysis, which treated that subset as a discovery cohort. Every discovery cohort repertoire had been produced on one sequencing platform. HLA typing included class I and class II loci at four-digit resolution. Typing coverage differed by locus: A, B, C, DRB1 and DQB1 were typed in about 620-640 donors, DQA1 in approximately 520, DPA1 in 606, and DPB1 in approximately 450. A handful of DR-DQ haplotypes were handled as single units for association and clustering because linkage in the cohort was strong. Across around 400 genotyped donors of the cohort, an average of roughly 230,000 unique TCR beta nucleotide sequences per donor were sequenced, and 15% to 20% of those sequences were non-productive. Findings and caveats that apply to the study as a whole: Across donors, most TCR sequences were observed very rarely, whereas some public TCRs were present in many individuals. Compared with the roughly 700-donor mean, donors in an Asian-associated ancestry cluster had fewer N-insertions in productive TCRs, according to a later genetic analysis. Immune exposure information for the cohort was limited to CMV serostatus. A later analysis found that TCR association rates varied across HLA loci, with DRB1 alleles showing the most associated TCRs and HLA-C alleles the fewest. When HLA alleles, especially DR and DQ, strongly co-occurred, attributing TCR associations to individual alleles was difficult. The earlier analysis of 450 to 700 of the donors excluded approximately 17 rarely observed V segments, including chromosome 9 orphons, because counts were too low. Broadly in line with IMGT annotations, most TCR beta V segments showed up in productive rearrangements about 87% or about 30% of the time in an earlier analysis of around 600 of the donors. According to a later analysis, most CMV-associated TCR beta chains appeared to be HLA-restricted, and the HLA associations seemed to be driven largely by CMV exposure. The sequencing pipeline was judged likely to have produced a cluster of highly shared sequence variants as a technical artifact. The classifier was reported to diagnose cytomegalovirus status with high specificity and sensitivity in both the original cohort and the validation cohort. A further reported finding was that TCR beta sequences accurately predicted the HLA-A and HLA-B alleles for most subjects in the first cohort. Some IMGT-functional V segments, including TRBV6-2 and TRBV6-3, could not be told apart with the 87-base-pair reads, so those segments were excluded. The study listed approximately 160 TCR beta chains as associated with cytomegalovirus. In this cohort, only TCR beta chains were sequenced, and detectable features were limited by the absence of alpha or paired-chain data. Three of the identified cytomegalovirus-associated TCR beta chains were confirmed in vitro to be specific for cytomegalovirus antigens. In a later analysis, some 17,000 TCR beta sequences were associated with specific HLA alleles at a false discovery rate of 0.05. In a later analysis, HLA-associated TCR beta chains were found to be more clonally expanded and to have lower generation probabilities than equally common non-associated chains. HLA typing was unavailable for some donors at each locus, so association tests used only the typed subset. According to a later analysis, parvovirus B19, influenza, CMV and Epstein-Barr virus appeared linked to several top co-occurrence clusters. A later genetic analysis associated a missense DCLRE1C variant with V-gene and J-gene trimming of TCR beta chains, and an independent cohort replicated the association. The authors suggested that the approach could potentially be generalized to other disease states and immunological phenotypes. Sequencing depth was assumed to be roughly uniform across donors in the presence/absence analyses, though that assumption may not hold. Correlated functional status among segregating V segments might be attributable to linkage disequilibrium, but an unknown experimental factor could not be ruled out.

The cohort consisted of 650 to 850 healthy bone marrow donors. All cohort members were sampled while nominally healthy, although unrecorded immune exposures were likely present. The donor was CMV seropositive and belonged to the group of 270 or so seropositive cohort members. Each donor provided a peripheral blood sample, and peripheral blood mononuclear cells were used for TCR beta sequencing. Genomic DNA was extracted from the blood cell samples with the Qiagen DNeasy Blood Extraction Kit. The receptor library was made with the immunoSEQ multiplex PCR assay. For the multiplex PCR, a mixture combining 60 forward primers for TCR Vbeta segments and 13 reverse primers for TCR Jbeta segments was used. Amplification of the CDR3 region of rearranged TCR beta genes was performed with a multiplex PCR assay on genomic DNA. The Illumina HiSeq System was used to sequence the amplified TCR beta libraries as 87-base-pair reads. On the authors' methods: A later analysis tallied approximately 87 million unique TCR beta chains across the 700 or so repertoires, and about 10 million of those chains were shared by two or more donors. A nearest-neighbor algorithm error-corrected the raw reads and collapsed the reads into unique sequences, merging closely related sequences to remove PCR and sequencing errors. To assign V, D and J gene segments, CDR3 sequences were aligned to IMGT reference sequences. For a sequence to be retained, at least a six-nucleotide match to both a V gene segment and a J gene segment was required. Rearrangements were classified as productive when the CDR3 lacked stop codons and remained in frame with V and J, and all other rearrangements were classified as non-productive. CDR3 was defined according to IMGT convention as the region running from the second conserved V-encoded cysteine to the conserved J-encoded phenylalanine. Sequences without an unambiguous match to a single V gene segment were excluded from the earlier analysis of about 600 of the donors. In an earlier analysis of around 600 of the donors, V segments were called functional above 56.7% productive rearrangements and were called segregating when the between-donor standard deviation exceeded 5%. A statistical classification framework was built for diagnosing cytomegalovirus status from the catalog of TCR beta chain sequences. V and J gene assignment, in a later analysis, came from comparing TCR nucleotide sequences with IMGT/GENE-DB human TR gene sequences. A later analysis assigned CDR3 sequences and most-parsimonious VDJ recombination scenarios with the TCRdist pipeline. In a later analysis, each TCR beta chain was defined by its CDR3 amino acid sequence together with its V-gene family, and reads without a unique V-gene family were excluded. To address suspected cross-contamination and a sequencing artifact, a later analysis removed around 600 highly shared, low-generation-probability nucleotide sequences. In a later analysis, a clonal expansion index was calculated for each public chain from normalized within-repertoire ranks of inferred template counts. Generation probabilities in a later analysis came from a VDJ recombination model fitted to out-of-frame rearrangements, and those results were checked against IGoR. In a later analysis, hypergeometric tests were used to score TCR-TCR, TCR-HLA and TCR-CMV co-occurrence, with a repertoire-size bias correction applied to TCR pairs. False discovery rates were estimated in a later analysis by permuting HLA or CMV assignments 20 times. In a later analysis, co-occurring TCRs were grouped using DBSCAN, and TCRdist sequence similarity was added for clustering within HLA-allele-positive subsets. Repertoires with fewer than 30,000 or more than 120,000 public chains were left out of co-occurrence clustering, as were five repertoires with anomalous nucleotide sharing. TCRdb provides this immuneACCESS table in a form limited to in-frame rearrangements. Some clones are lacking; in checked studies, under half of them reflect an unresolved V gene, and why the rest are absent is not known. From that table come the V and J calls and clone size; the DNA was used to work out D and trimming. For this sample the table gives 150,000 to 200,000 clones, of which 77% were detected only once. The top ten constitute 7% to 8.5% of the sample.

Only a few counts were recorded for this clone. No antigen is known for it. Base quality data are lacking; no much larger clone is found one base away. The CDR3 covers 15 residues, taking in both the cysteine and the phenylalanine. The kept DNA is CDR3 alone, 45 bases in frame from the first base. V loses 3 bases at its end and J loses 1 base; junction bases beyond the gene matches: 8. CDR1 and CDR2 are read off the germline V gene as SQVTM and ANQGSEA. The sequence links TRBV29-1 to TRBJ1-1; TRBD1 fits 7 bases in the junction. What was sequenced was PBMCs. The receptor was isolated from a male donor in good health and CMV-seropositive. The CDR3 has the sequence CSVEPQGSGNTEAFF. Here is the DNA: TGCAGCGTTGAGCCACAGGGGTCCGGGAACACTGAAGCTTTCTTT.